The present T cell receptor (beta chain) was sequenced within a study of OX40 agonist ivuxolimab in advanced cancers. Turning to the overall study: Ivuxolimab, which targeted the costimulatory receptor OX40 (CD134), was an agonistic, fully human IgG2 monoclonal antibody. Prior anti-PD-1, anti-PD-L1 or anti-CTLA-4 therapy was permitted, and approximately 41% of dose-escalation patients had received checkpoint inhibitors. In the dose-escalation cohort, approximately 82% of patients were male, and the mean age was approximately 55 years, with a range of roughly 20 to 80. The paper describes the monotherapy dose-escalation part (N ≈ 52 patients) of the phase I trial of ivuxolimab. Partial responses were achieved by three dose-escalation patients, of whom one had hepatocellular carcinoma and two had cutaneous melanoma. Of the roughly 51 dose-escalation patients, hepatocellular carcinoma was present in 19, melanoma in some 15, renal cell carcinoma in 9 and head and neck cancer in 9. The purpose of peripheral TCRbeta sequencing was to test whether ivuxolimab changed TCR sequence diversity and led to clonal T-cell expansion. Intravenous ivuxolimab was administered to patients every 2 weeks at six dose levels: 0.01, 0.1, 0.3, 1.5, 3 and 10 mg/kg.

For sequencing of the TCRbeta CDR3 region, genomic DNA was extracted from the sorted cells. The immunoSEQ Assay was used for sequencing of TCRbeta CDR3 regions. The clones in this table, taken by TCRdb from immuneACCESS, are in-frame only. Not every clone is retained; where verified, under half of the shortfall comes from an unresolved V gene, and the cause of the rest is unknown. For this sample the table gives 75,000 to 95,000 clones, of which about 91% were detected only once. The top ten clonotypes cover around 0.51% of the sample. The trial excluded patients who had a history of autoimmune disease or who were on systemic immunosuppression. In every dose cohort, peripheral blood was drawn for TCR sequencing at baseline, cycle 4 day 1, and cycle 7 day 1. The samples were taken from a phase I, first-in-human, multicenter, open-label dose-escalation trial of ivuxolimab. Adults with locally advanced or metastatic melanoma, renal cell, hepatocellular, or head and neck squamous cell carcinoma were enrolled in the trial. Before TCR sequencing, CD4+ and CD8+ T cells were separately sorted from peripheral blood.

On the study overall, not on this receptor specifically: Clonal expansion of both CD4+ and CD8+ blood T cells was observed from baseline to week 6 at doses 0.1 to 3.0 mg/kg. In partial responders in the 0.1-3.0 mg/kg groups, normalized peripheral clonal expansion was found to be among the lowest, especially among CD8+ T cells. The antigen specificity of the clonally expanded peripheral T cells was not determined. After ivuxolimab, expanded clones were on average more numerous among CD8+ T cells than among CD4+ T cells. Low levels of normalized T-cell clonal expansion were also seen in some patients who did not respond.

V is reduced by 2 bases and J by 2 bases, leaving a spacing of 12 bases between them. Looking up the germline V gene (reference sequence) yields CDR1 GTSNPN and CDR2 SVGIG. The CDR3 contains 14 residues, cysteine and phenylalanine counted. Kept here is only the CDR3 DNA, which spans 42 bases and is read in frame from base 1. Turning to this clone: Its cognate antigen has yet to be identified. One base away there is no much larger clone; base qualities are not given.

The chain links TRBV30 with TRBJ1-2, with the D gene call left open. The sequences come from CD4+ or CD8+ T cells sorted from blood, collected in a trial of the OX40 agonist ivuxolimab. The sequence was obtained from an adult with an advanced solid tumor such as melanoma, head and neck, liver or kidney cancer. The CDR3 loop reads CAWSTARTNYGYTF. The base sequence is TGTGCCTGGAGTACGGCAAGAACCAACTATGGCTACACCTTC. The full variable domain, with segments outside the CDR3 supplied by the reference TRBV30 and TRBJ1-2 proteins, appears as SQTIHQWPATLVQPVGSPLSLECTVEGTSNPNLYWYRQAAGRGLQLLFYSVGIGQISSEVPQNLSASRPQDRQFILSSKKLLLSDSGFYLCAWSTARTNYGYTFGSGTRLTVV.